Listed below are T cell receptor beta chains from one sample, sequenced in a study of T cell changes during pregnancy in multiple sclerosis. Assay used: immunoSEQ multiplex PCR; TCRdb lists only in-frame clones, some missing. Among tens of thousands of clones, roughly 89% were seen once, and the ten largest hold 1% to 1.5%. The source was peripheral blood, collected after pregnancy. Source of these receptors: a female donor in good health, enrolled as a control in a pregnancy study. Both conserved end residues are part of each CDR3. The order of the fields is V gene, D gene, J gene, clone size, CDR3 protein, CDR3 DNA. D genes are given only for firm matches. Some rows mark clone size as missing; the rest say once, few, many or name a class of expanded clone.

TRBV4-2	-	TRBJ1-6	-	CASSQEGPKKHSPLHF	TGTGCCAGCAGCCAAGAGGGGCCCAAGAAGCATTCACCCCTCCACTTT
TRBV5-1	TRBD1	TRBJ1-2	-	CASSSGQDGYTF	TGCGCCAGCAGCTCGGGACAGGATGGCTACACCTTC
TRBV30	TRBD2	TRBJ2-2	-	CAWSWGGLAGELFF	TGTGCCTGGAGTTGGGGGGGTCTAGCCGGGGAGCTGTTTTTT
TRBV19	TRBD1	TRBJ2-7	-	CASTHQFGTGYYEQYF	TGTGCCAGTACCCACCAGTTTGGGACAGGGTACTACGAGCAGTACTTC
TRBV19	-	TRBJ2-7	-	CASSTTLTGSPVIYEQYF	TGTGCCAGTAGTACCACTCTTACCGGGTCTCCGGTGATTTACGAGCAGTACTTC
TRBV11-2	TRBD2	TRBJ2-5	once	CASSLTSGGAGETQYF	TGTGCCAGCAGCTTGACTAGCGGGGGGGCTGGGGAGACCCAGTACTTC
TRBV5-1	-	TRBJ2-1	-	CASSLVGLEYNEQFF	TGCGCCAGCAGCTTGGTGGGACTTGAGTACAATGAGCAGTTCTTC
TRBV7-9	TRBD1	TRBJ1-4	-	CASTPLQGRDEKLFF	TGTGCCAGCACCCCGTTACAGGGGCGGGATGAAAAACTGTTTTTT
TRBV5-4	-	TRBJ1-4	few	CASSPQGPDEKLFF	TGTGCCAGCAGTCCGCAGGGTCCGGATGAAAAACTGTTTTTT
TRBV7-2	TRBD2	TRBJ2-3	-	CASSTGTSGVTDTQYF	TGTGCCAGCAGCACCGGGACTAGCGGGGTAACAGATACGCAGTATTTT
TRBV6-5	-	TRBJ1-1	-	CASSYARGEAFF	TGTGCCAGCAGTTACGCTCGAGGGGAAGCTTTCTTT
TRBV25-1	-	TRBJ1-6	-	CASSETQEGDYNSPLHF	TGTGCCAGCAGTGAAACCCAAGAGGGGGACTATAATTCACCCCTCCACTTT
TRBV6-9	-	TRBJ1-3	-	CASSPGFPPGVYSSGNTIYF	TGTGCCAGCAGTCCCGGGTTCCCGCCGGGGGTCTACAGCTCTGGAAACACCATATATTTT
TRBV21-1	-	TRBJ2-3	-	CASSRTPNRDTQYF	TGTGCCAGCAGCAGGACTCCTAACAGAGATACGCAGTATTTT
TRBV5-6	-	TRBJ1-2	-	CASTLGQNYGYTF	TGTGCCAGCACCCTAGGCCAGAACTATGGCTACACCTTC
TRBV7-3	TRBD1	TRBJ2-1	-	CASSYGQGENEQFF	TGTGCCAGCAGCTACGGACAGGGGGAGAATGAGCAGTTCTTC
TRBV6-5	TRBD2	TRBJ2-3	-	CASSYGRDTDTQYF	TGTGCCAGCAGTTACGGGAGGGACACAGATACGCAGTATTTT
TRBV6-4	TRBD2	TRBJ2-3	few	CASSDSSGGTDTQYF	TGTGCCAGCAGTGACTCATCGGGGGGGACAGATACGCAGTATTTT
TRBV4-3	-	TRBJ1-5	-	CASSQDAGGNQPQHF	TGCGCCAGCAGCCAAGACGCAGGGGGCAATCAGCCCCAGCATTTT
TRBV29-1	TRBD1	TRBJ1-5	few	CSVEIQGVNQPQHF	TGCAGCGTTGAGATACAGGGGGTGAATCAGCCCCAGCATTTT
TRBV7-2	TRBD1	TRBJ2-7	-	CASSPWTGRDEQYF	TGTGCCAGCAGCCCGTGGACAGGGCGGGACGAGCAGTACTTC